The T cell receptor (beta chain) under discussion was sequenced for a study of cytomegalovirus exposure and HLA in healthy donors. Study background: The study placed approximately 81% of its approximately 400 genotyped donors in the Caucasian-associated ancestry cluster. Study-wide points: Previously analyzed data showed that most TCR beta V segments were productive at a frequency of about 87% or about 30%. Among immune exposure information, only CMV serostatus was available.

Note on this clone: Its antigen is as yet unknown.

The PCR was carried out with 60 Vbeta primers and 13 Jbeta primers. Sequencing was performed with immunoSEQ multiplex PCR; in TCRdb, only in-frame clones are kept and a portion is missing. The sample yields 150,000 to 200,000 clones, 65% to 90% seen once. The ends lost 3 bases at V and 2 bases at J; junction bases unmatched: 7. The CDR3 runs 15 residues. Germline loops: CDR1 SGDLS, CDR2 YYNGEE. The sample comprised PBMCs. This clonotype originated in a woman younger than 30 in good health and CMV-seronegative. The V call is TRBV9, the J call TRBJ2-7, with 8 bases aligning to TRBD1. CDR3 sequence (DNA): TGTGCCAGCAGCGCCGGGGACAGGCCGGCCTACGAGCAGTACTTC. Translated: CASSAGDRPAYEQYF.